This TCR beta chain stems from a study of T cell repertoires in cytomegalovirus infection. General study points: Clonotype analysis showed dominance of the ex vivo response by HLA-C-restricted CMV-specific TCR beta clonotypes. Public TCR beta family frequency separated CMV-and-HLA carriers, including in an independent cohort.

V was clipped by 2 bases and J by 1 base; unmatched bases: 0. The CDR3 contains 16 residues. Germline CDR1 WNHNN, CDR2 SYGVQD (reference sequence). From the reads, TCRdb called clonotypes with MiXCR, one entry per CDR3 protein. This repertoire shows approximately 490,000 distinct CDR3 sequences, about 11% found once; its top ten account for approximately 10%. Remarks on this clonotype: Its antigen is not known.

Sequencing input: PBMCs. V and J are TRBV10-1 and TRBJ2-5; 14 positions agree with TRBD2. The TCR comes from a human donor in good health (CMV status not recorded). Some clones in this sample may be carry-over from other donors' samples. The CDR3 DNA is TGCGCCAGCAGTGAGGGGACTAGCGGGAGCCAAGAGACCCAGTACTTC. It specifies CASSEGTSGSQETQYF.